This TCR beta chain was sequenced for a study of cytomegalovirus exposure and HLA in healthy donors. Study-level points and caveats: The authors assumed roughly uniform sequencing depth across donors for presence/absence analyses. The majority of TCR sequences were rare, yet some public TCRs appeared in many donors.

In its sample, this clone was seen once. The antigen is unknown. 60 Vbeta and 13 Jbeta primers were used in PCR. Profiling relied on immunoSEQ multiplex PCR, and the TCRdb table lists in-frame clones only, not all of them. The sample has roughly 250,000 clones, almost 85% seen once. Germline CDR1 MRHNA, CDR2 SNTAGT. CDR3 size: 18 residues. Unmatched junction bases numbered 19, after V lost 5 bases and J lost 5 bases. Sample: PBMCs. This sequence originates from a woman between 40 and 50 years old in good health and CMV-seropositive. The chain employs TRBV6-4 and TRBJ2-7; 9 nucleotides match TRBD2. In DNA, the CDR3 is TGTGCCAGCAGTTTCCCCAGGGGGGCGGGAGGGTTCTTCCACGAGCAGTACTTC. Translated, it gives CASSFPRGAGGFFHEQYF.